This entry features one TCR beta chain sequence. Its target is unknown. The sample is drawn from a study of cytomegalovirus exposure and HLA in healthy donors. The study, taken as a whole, reports: Immune exposure was documented only through CMV serostatus.

Trimming cost V 3 bases and J 2 bases; bases outside gene matches: 3. Germline V CDR1 and CDR2: MDHEN, SYDVKM. CDR3 length equals 14 residues. The PCR used 60 Vbeta and 13 Jbeta primers. Method: immunoSEQ multiplex PCR; TCRdb's copy keeps in-frame clones and lacks some. Here the sample spans about 140,000 clones, 75% being singletons. Sequencing was done on a sample of PBMCs. The source of this sequence is a man between 35 and 55 years old in good health and CMV-seronegative. The rearrangement joins TRBV28 to TRBJ1-1, with 7 bases that match TRBD1. The CDR3 loop is CASSFVGGNTEAFF. The CDR3 nucleotides are TGTGCCAGCAGTTTCGTAGGGGGCAACACTGAAGCTTTCTTT. Variable domain in full (rest from reference TRBV28 and TRBJ1-1): DVKVTQSSRYLVKRTGEKVFLECVQDMDHENMFWYRQDPGLGLRLIYFSYDVKMKEKGDIPEGYSVSREKKERFSLILESASTNQTSMYLCASSFVGGNTEAFFGQGTRLTVV.